These T cell receptor beta chains were read from a single sample in a study of blood T cell repertoires in COVID-19. Data came from immunoSEQ multiplex PCR; TCRdb stores just in-frame clones and leaves some out. The table shows about 110,000 clones, with 55% to 75% occurring only once. Sequenced input: peripheral blood. These receptors were taken from a woman between 35 and 50 years old with acute or convalescent COVID-19. Each CDR3 is given with its conserved first and last residue. The order of the fields is clone size, V gene, J gene, D gene, CDR3 protein, CDR3 DNA. D genes are given only for firm matches. The size entry is marked missing in some rows and otherwise reads once, few, many or a size class.

few	TRBV28	TRBJ1-3	-	CASSSTGRVFMEAGNTIYF	TGTGCCAGCAGTTCCACGGGTCGGGTTTTTATGGAAGCTGGAAACACCATATATTTT
once	TRBV28	TRBJ2-2	TRBD1	CASITDRDTGELFF	TGTGCCAGCATTACCGACAGGGACACTGGGGAGCTGTTTTTT
-	TRBV3-1/TRBV3-2	TRBJ2-4	TRBD2	CASSSGLANSIQYF	TGTGCCAGCAGCAGCGGACTAGCAAATAGCATTCAGTACTTC
-	TRBV5-6	TRBJ2-1	TRBD2	CASSLWRGAYNEQFF	TGTGCCAGCAGCTTGTGGCGGGGGGCGTACAATGAGCAGTTCTTC
-	TRBV3-1/TRBV3-2	TRBJ1-1	TRBD1	CASSQSWTGETEAFF	TGTGCCAGCAGCCAATCGTGGACAGGGGAGACTGAAGCTTTCTTT
-	TRBV11-2	TRBJ2-5	TRBD1	CASSEILGQQETQYF	TGTGCCAGCAGCGAAATCTTGGGACAGCAAGAGACCCAGTACTTC
-	TRBV19	TRBJ2-3	TRBD1	CASRGYRGDTQYF	TGTGCCAGTAGGGGGTACAGGGGGGATACGCAGTATTTT
-	TRBV7-9	TRBJ1-1	-	CASSSTGNTEAFF	TGTGCCAGCAGCTCAACAGGGAACACTGAAGCTTTCTTT
-	TRBV12-3/TRBV12-4	TRBJ2-4	-	CASGREAKNIQYF	TGTGCCAGCGGCCGGGAAGCCAAAAACATTCAGTACTTC
-	TRBV5-1	TRBJ1-1	-	CASSLVRVGTEAFF	TGCGCCAGCAGCTTGGTGCGGGTCGGCACTGAAGCTTTCTTT
few	TRBV5-1	TRBJ1-2	-	CASSLAPTEPDGYTF	TGCGCCAGCAGCTTGGCCCCAACAGAGCCCGACGGCTACACCTTC
many	TRBV6-2/TRBV6-3	TRBJ2-6	TRBD1	CASSSGQGNSGANVLTF	TGTGCCAGCAGTTCGGGACAGGGAAACTCTGGGGCCAACGTCCTGACTTTC
-	TRBV5-1	TRBJ1-6	TRBD1	CASSKTGHENSPLHF	TGCGCCAGCAGCAAGACAGGGCACGAAAATTCACCCCTCCACTTT
-	TRBV5-5	TRBJ2-2	-	CASSPRAGNTGELFF	TGTGCCAGCAGCCCTCGAGCGGGGAACACCGGGGAGCTGTTTTTT
-	TRBV4-2	TRBJ1-1	TRBD1	CASSQAHFKGATGQSEAFF	TGTGCCAGCAGCCAAGCCCACTTCAAGGGGGCCACTGGACAGAGTGAAGCTTTCTTT
-	TRBV10-3	TRBJ2-1	TRBD2	CAIGRVAGGLNEQFF	TGTGCCATCGGGAGGGTAGCGGGGGGGCTGAATGAGCAGTTCTTC
-	TRBV13	TRBJ1-6	TRBD1	CASSGTGNNSPLHF	TGTGCCAGCAGTGGGACAGGGAATAATTCACCCCTCCACTTT
-	TRBV9	TRBJ1-3	-	CASSVEIAGSGNTIYF	TGTGCCAGCAGCGTCGAGATCGCAGGGTCCGGAAACACCATATATTTT
-	TRBV15	TRBJ2-2	TRBD1	CATSRGRDRGGTGELFF	TGTGCCACCAGCAGAGGTCGGGACAGGGGAGGTACCGGGGAGCTGTTTTTT
-	TRBV27	TRBJ2-2	-	CASSFQGGELFF	TGTGCCAGCAGTTTTCAGGGCGGGGAGCTGTTTTTT
many	TRBV7-9	TRBJ1-6	-	CASSRESSPLHF	TGTGCCAGCAGCCGGGAGTCTTCACCCCTCCACTTT
-	TRBV28	TRBJ1-3	-	CASSPGSHGNTIYF	TGTGCCAGCAGCCCAGGGTCCCATGGAAACACCATATATTTT
-	TRBV6-5	TRBJ1-5	TRBD1	CASRQGGSNQPQHF	TGTGCCAGCAGGCAGGGGGGCAGCAATCAGCCCCAGCATTTT
-	TRBV7-3	TRBJ2-2	TRBD2	CASSAPGLAGGNTGELFF	TGTGCCAGCAGCGCCCCGGGACTAGCGGGGGGGAACACCGGGGAGCTGTTTTTT
-	TRBV19	TRBJ1-5	TRBD1	CASSTGGVRPQHF	TGTGCCAGTTCTACAGGGGGGGTTCGGCCCCAGCATTTT
-	TRBV28	TRBJ1-6	-	CASSRVPNSPLHF	TGTGCCAGCTCCCGCGTCCCCAATTCACCCCTCCACTTT
-	TRBV13	TRBJ2-7	-	CASSSSGGAEQYF	TGTGCCAGCAGCTCCTCGGGGGGCGCCGAGCAGTACTTC
-	TRBV25-1	TRBJ2-3	-	CASRQGHAGDTQYF	TGTGCCAGCAGGCAGGGCCATGCCGGGGATACGCAGTATTTT
-	TRBV9	TRBJ1-2	-	CASSVLRPGTPNYGYTF	TGTGCCAGCAGCGTACTACGCCCGGGAACACCCAACTATGGCTACACCTTC
-	TRBV29-1	TRBJ1-5	-	CSVSGGNNQPQHF	TGCAGCGTTAGCGGGGGCAACAATCAGCCCCAGCATTTT
-	TRBV5-1	TRBJ2-6	TRBD2	CASSPSGGAGANVLTF	TGCGCCAGCAGCCCGAGCGGGGGGGCCGGGGCCAACGTCCTGACTTTC
-	TRBV9	TRBJ1-1	-	CASGHNRDMNTEAFF	TGTGCCAGCGGACACAACAGGGATATGAACACTGAAGCTTTCTTT
-	TRBV2	TRBJ2-1	TRBD1	CASIDWDRGHYNEQFF	TGTGCCAGCATAGATTGGGACAGGGGACATTACAATGAGCAGTTCTTC
-	TRBV10-2	TRBJ2-7	TRBD1	CASRRGTGGAEQYF	TGCGCCAGCAGGCGGGGGACAGGGGGCGCCGAGCAGTACTTC
-	TRBV6-4	TRBJ2-3	-	CASKEQQDSDTQYF	TGTGCCAGCAAAGAACAGCAGGACTCAGATACGCAGTATTTT